This passage covers 26 T cell receptor beta chains from one sample sequenced in a study of blood T cell repertoires in COVID-19. Sequencing was performed with immunoSEQ multiplex PCR; in TCRdb, only in-frame clones are kept and a portion is missing. This table holds about 160,000 clones, roughly 86% found once. Sequences were obtained from peripheral blood. Every receptor here comes from a man in his 60s with COVID-19, enrolled during active disease.

The table lists this clone with a count of one. This chain uses TRBV7-8 with TRBJ1-6; 7 nucleotides agree with TRBD1. The CDR3 covers 14 residues. V lost 5 bases and J lost 9; bases outside the gene matches: 7. Germline CDR1 is SGHVS and CDR2 is FQNEAQ. CDR3: CASSRDSFSSPLHF. CDR3 bases: TGTGCCAGCAGCCGGGACAGCTTTAGTTCACCCCTCCACTTT.

This clone was observed a single time. The V call is TRBV4-3, the J call TRBJ1-2; 7 nucleotides line up with TRBD1. The germline V gene encodes CDR1 LGHNA and CDR2 YSLEER. V was pared by 5 bases and J by 3 bases, with 9 bases of the junction left unmatched. This CDR3 is 15 amino acids long. CDR3 coding DNA: TGCGCCAGCAGCTACTTAGGGGGCAGAGACTATGGCTACACCTTC. Protein product: CASSYLGGRDYGYTF.

The sample holds one count of this clone. V usage is TRBV2 and J usage is TRBJ1-2; 11 bases align to TRBD1. The germline gives CDR1 SNHLY, CDR2 FYNNEI. The CDR3 spans 15 residues. V shed 8 bases and J 6 bases; nucleotides not matched to a gene: 11. The DNA for the CDR3 is TGTGCCAGCCTCCGTGAAGAGGACAGGGGGCATGGCTACACCTTC. Residues: CASLREEDRGHGYTF. Complete variable domain (other parts from reference TRBV2 and TRBJ1-2): EPEVTQTPSHQVTQMGQEVILRCVPISNHLYFYWYRQILGQKVEFLVSFYNNEISEKSEIFDDQFSVERPDGSNFTLKIRSTKLEDSAMYFCASLREEDRGHGYTFGSGTRLTVV.

This clone was seen just once. The genes are TRBV7-2 and TRBJ1-1, with 8 bases aligning to TRBD1. The junction had 8 bases not matched to a gene; V was cut back by 1 base and J by 10 bases. This CDR3 is 14 amino acids long. Per the germline V gene, CDR1 is SGHTA and CDR2 is FQGNSA. This CDR3 reads CASSLGLQGEGAFF. CDR3 sequence (DNA): TGTGCCAGCAGCTTAGGGCTACAGGGGGAAGGAGCTTTCTTT.

The genes are TRBV19 and TRBJ1-1; 9 bases fit TRBD1. This CDR3 region has 16 residues. The J segment lost 6 bases and the V segment lost 6 bases, leaving 14 bases of the junction unmatched. CDR1 is LNHDA, CDR2 SQIVND, per germline (reference sequence). Here the CDR3 reads CASRLLFTGGWAEAFF. The CDR3 DNA reads TGTGCCAGTAGACTACTCTTTACAGGGGGCTGGGCTGAAGCTTTCTTT.

V and J are TRBV18 and TRBJ2-5; the match to TRBD1 covers 7 bases. The ends lost 1 base at V and 2 bases at J; junction bases unmatched: 4. This CDR3 region has 15 residues. Germline loops: CDR1 KGHSH, CDR2 LQKENI. In DNA form, the CDR3 reads TGTGCCAGCTCACCACAAGGGGGCAGGCAAGAGACCCAGTACTTC. Its protein product is CASSPQGGRQETQYF.

This sequence joins TRBV5-6 and TRBJ2-3; TRBD2 matches 7 bases. This CDR3 region has 18 residues. The germline gives CDR1 SGHDT, CDR2 YYEEEE. Trimming removed 4 bases from V and 0 bases from J; junction bases left unmatched: 14. CDR3 sequence: CASSGPPPAGTSTDTQYF. The CDR3 bases are TGTGCCAGCAGCGGTCCCCCTCCAGCGGGGACTAGCACAGATACGCAGTATTTT.

V and J are TRBV7-2 and TRBJ1-2; 7 bases map to TRBD1. Per the germline V gene, CDR1 is SGHTA and CDR2 is FQGNSA. V lost 3 bases to trimming and J lost 6 bases; unmatched junction nucleotides: 7. The CDR3 has 14 amino acids. The CDR3 DNA reads TGTGCCAGCAGCTTCTATACAGGGGAGGATGGCTACACCTTC. Its translation is CASSFYTGEDGYTF.

This clone was found a few times. The J gene is TRBJ2-6, the V gene TRBV6-5, with D unresolved. The CDR3 consists of 13 residues. V lost 7 bases, J lost 1 base, and 5 bases lay in between. From germline, CDR1 is MNHEY and CDR2 SVGAGI. The CDR3 DNA sequence: TGTGCCAGCACTAAATCTGGGGCCAACGTCCTGACTTTC. Its translation is CASTKSGANVLTF.

The V and J genes are TRBV19 and TRBJ2-1, with TRBD1 matching 7 bases. Trimming removed 5 bases from V and 15 bases from J; junction bases left unmatched: 16. CDR3 length: 14 amino acids. The germline V gene has CDR1 LNHDA and CDR2 SQIVND (reference sequence). The CDR3 is CASSYDRVGISTFF. The CDR3 coding sequence is TGTGCCAGTAGTTATGACAGGGTGGGAATAAGTACGTTCTTC.

This sequence joins TRBV18 and TRBJ1-4; possible D gene TRBD1, 5 bases. Germline CDR1 and CDR2: KGHSH and LQKENI. V lost 4 bases and J 8 bases, leaving 17 bases between the germline ends. The CDR3 contains 15 residues. The CDR3: CASSLGAGQGEKLFF. CDR3 DNA: TGTGCCAGCTCACTTGGAGCAGGGCAAGGCGAAAAACTGTTTTTT.

This chain connects TRBV24-1 to TRBJ2-3, with 14 bases lining up with TRBD2. CDR3 length: 21 amino acids. Germline V gene data show CDR1 as KGHDR and CDR2 as SFDVKD. V trimming: 4 bases; J trimming: 2 bases; junction bases outside the gene matches: 16. CDR3 sequence reads: CATSDPSGLAGVVSFTDTQYF. The CDR3 DNA follows: TGTGCCACCAGTGACCCATCGGGACTAGCGGGGGTAGTTTCATTCACAGATACGCAGTATTTT.

The sample holds many counts of this clone. CDR3 nucleotides: TGTGCCAGCAGCCGGACTGGACCATACTACGAGCAGTACTTC. Its protein product is CASSRTGPYYEQYF. The rearrangement links TRBV3-1 (or the pseudogene TRBV3-2) to TRBJ2-7, with a tentative D call TRBD2 (5 bases). CDR3 length: 14 residues. Per germline, CDR1 LGHDT and CDR2 YNNKEL (reference sequence). V shed 4 bases and J shed 3 bases, with 13 bases lying between them.

This clone was counted a single time. The chain combines TRBV10-3 with TRBJ2-3, with TRBD2 identical over 11 bases. Germline CDR1 and CDR2: ENHRY and SYGVKD. Germline trimming cut 3 bases from V and 4 bases from J; bases unmatched to any gene: 9. The CDR3 length is 17 residues. DNA for the CDR3: TGTGCCATCAGTGATCCTAGCGGGAGGTCGGAGTCAGATACGCAGTATTTT. Translated: CAISDPSGRSESDTQYF.

This chain uses TRBV5-6 with TRBJ2-1, with 15 positions matching TRBD2. Germline CDR1 reads SGHDT; CDR2 reads YYEEEE. CDR3 length: 16 residues. The V and J ends lost 4 bases and 7 bases, in that order; junction bases with no gene match: 6. The CDR3 DNA sequence: TGTGCCAGCAGCCGAAAAGGGACTAGCGGGAGGAATGAGCAGTTCTTC. Protein sequence: CASSRKGTSGRNEQFF. Full variable domain (rest looked up from reference TRBV5-6 and TRBJ2-1): DAGVTQSPTHLIKTRGQQVTLRCSPKSGHDTVSWYQQALGQGPQFIFQYYEEEERQRGNFPDRFSGHQFPNYSSELNVNALLLGDSALYLCASSRKGTSGRNEQFFGPGTRLTVL.

This sequence joins TRBV6-5 and TRBJ1-1; the match to TRBD1 covers 10 bases. V was pared by 6 bases and J by 11 bases, with 6 bases of the junction left unmatched. The germline gives CDR1 MNHEY, CDR2 SVGAGI. This CDR3 spans 12 amino acids. The CDR3 nucleotides are TGTGCCAGCAGCTCGACAGGGGGCAGGGCTTTCTTT. Encoded protein: CASSSTGGRAFF.

This clone was seen once. This rearrangement joins TRBV19 to TRBJ2-5; possible D gene TRBD1, 5 bases. The germline V and J ends were trimmed by 5 bases and 4 bases, with 11 bases remaining between them. This CDR3 has 13 amino acids. Germline values: CDR1 LNHDA, CDR2 SQIVND (reference sequence). This CDR3 reads CASSWGRGETQYF. DNA of the CDR3: TGTGCCAGTAGTTGGGGCCGAGGAGAGACCCAGTACTTC. The full variable domain, rest sourced from reference TRBV19 and TRBJ2-5, is DGGITQSPKYLFRKEGQNVTLSCEQNLNHDAMYWYRQDPGQGLRLIYYSQIVNDFQKGDIAEGYSVSREKKESFPLTVTSAQKNPTAFYLCASSWGRGETQYFGPGTRLLVL.

The CDR3 protein is CASGLGRDSTNEKLFF. DNA for the CDR3: TGTGCTAGTGGTTTGGGGCGGGACAGCACTAATGAAAAACTGTTTTTT. The chain links TRBV12-5 to TRBJ1-4; TRBD1 matches at 7 bases. The trim removed 1 base at V and 2 bases at J, leaving 4 bases unmatched. CDR3 length: 16 residues. Germline assignment: CDR1 LGHNT and CDR2 FRNRAP.

V usage is TRBV2 and J usage is TRBJ2-7; 7 bases match TRBD1. V gave up 2 bases and J gave up 4 bases; unmatched junction bases: 8. This CDR3 has 15 residues. Germline V gene sequence: CDR1 SNHLY, CDR2 FYNNEI. In DNA form, the CDR3 reads TGTGCCAGCAGTGAAAGAAGGGGGCCCCCTTACGAGCAGTACTTC. This translates into CASSERRGPPYEQYF.

J is TRBJ2-4 and V is TRBV24-1; D is undetermined. Germline V lookup: CDR1 KGHDR, CDR2 SFDVKD. Trimming took 5 bases from V and 8 from J, leaving 9 bases between them. The CDR3 is 12 amino acids. The CDR3 DNA reads as TGTGCCACCAGTGGCCCTAGAGACATTCAGTACTTC. Residues: CATSGPRDIQYF.

This chain joins TRBV18 and TRBJ2-6; no firm D call. The CDR3 contains 16 residues. Germline CDR1 and CDR2: KGHSH and LQKENI. Deletions cut 6 bases from V and 0 bases from J, with 12 bases between. The CDR3 DNA follows: TGTGCCAGCTCTTCTTTGAGATACTCTGGGGCCAACGTCCTGACTTTC. Amino acid sequence: CASSSLRYSGANVLTF.

Only a few counts were recorded for this clone. The CDR3 protein is CASSAGQFSGNTIYF. The CDR3 bases are TGTGCCAGCAGTGCTGGACAGTTTAGTGGAAACACCATATATTTT. The chain is built from TRBV6-6 and TRBJ1-3; TRBD1 is a possible D gene (6 bases). Germline CDR1 MNHNY, CDR2 SVGAGI (reference sequence). The ends were cut back, 5 bases at V and 3 bases at J, with 14 bases in the middle. CDR3 size: 15 residues.

The chain couples TRBV5-6 to TRBJ1-4; 7 nucleotides line up with TRBD1. CDR3 length: 15 residues. Losses at the gene ends were 2 bases for V and 10 bases for J; bases not matched to a gene: 11. Germline assignment: CDR1 SGHDT and CDR2 YYEEEE. The CDR3 DNA reads as TGTGCCAGCAGCTTATCCGACAGGGAGGTTGGAAAACTGTTTTTT. It yields the protein CASSLSDREVGKLFF.

The chain recombines TRBV23-1 with TRBJ2-7, with a tentative D call TRBD1 (5 bases). TRBV23-1 is annotated as an ORF whose role is uncertain. The CDR3 covers 13 residues. V shed 0 bases and J shed 4 bases, with 7 bases lying between them. CDR3 DNA: TGCGCCAGCAGTCAATCGAAGGGGTACGAGCAGTACTTC. Encoded protein: CASSQSKGYEQYF.

V usage is TRBV29-1 and J usage is TRBJ2-3, with TRBD2 as a possible D gene (6 bases). The CDR3 is made up of 15 amino acids. Germline V gives CDR1 SQVTM, CDR2 ANQGSEA. V shed 5 bases and J shed 1 base, with 16 bases lying between them. The CDR3 DNA is TGCAGCGTTCGGGGTGAGGGCGGGGGCACAGATACGCAGTATTTT. Its protein product is CSVRGEGGGTDTQYF.

This clone was found once. The chain links TRBV25-1 to TRBJ1-3; D might be TRBD1 (6 bases). CDR3 size: 15 residues. V was trimmed by 3 bases and J by 6 bases, leaving 15 bases between them. CDR1 MGHDK and CDR2 SYGVNS come from the germline V gene. The chain's CDR3 is CASSDPGGVENTIYF. The CDR3 DNA sequence: TGTGCCAGCAGTGACCCGGGGGGCGTAGAAAACACCATATATTTT.